This T cell receptor beta chain is drawn from a study of T cells after yellow fever vaccination. About the research overall: In the case of low-cell-number fractions, SMART-Seq v4 Ultra Low Input was used for preparation. Findings and limits, study-wide: In post-booster samples, most primary-vaccination clones reappeared (about 95% CD4, 70% to 90% CD8). The presence of abundant clonotypes contaminating from the bulk population was possible in FACS-sorted repertoires.

In TCRdb, the 5' RACE reads were re-called with MiXCR into one record per CDR3 protein. The sample shows about 130,000 distinct CDR3 sequences, almost 9% of them seen only once. The CDR3 loop spans 15 amino acids. CDR1 SGHDN and CDR2 FVKESK come from the germline V gene. V shed 2 bases and J shed 1 base, with 10 bases lying between them. This clonotype has just a few counts. The antigen is undetermined. Sample: CD8+ T cells sorted from PBMCs, taken on the day of the yellow fever booster vaccination. This TCR was sampled from a man between 18 and 29 years old who received the YFV17D yellow fever vaccine. J is TRBJ2-3 and V is TRBV14, with D possibly TRBD2 on 6 matching bases. The CDR3 nucleotides are TGTGCCAGCAGCCAACGGGGGACCCGCACAGATACGCAGTATTTT. This gives the protein CASSQRGTRTDTQYF.